Reported below is one T cell receptor beta chain. In the authors' workflow: Nucleated cell counts were estimated from reference gene primer amplification. The protocol was immunoSEQ multiplex PCR, while the TCRdb copy is restricted to in-frame clones and leaves out a portion. V, J and clone size were drawn from that table, and D and trimming were deduced from the DNA. The table lists more than 60,000 clones, just over 85% of them singletons. This specimen comes from a study of blood T cell repertoires in COVID-19. At the level of the study: Samples representing acute and convalescent COVID-19 were sourced from the United States, Italy and Spain.

A Seattle source enrolled patients during active infection and followed them longitudinally. Sample: peripheral blood. This TCR was sampled from an older woman with COVID-19, enrolled during active disease.

CDR3 nucleotides: TGCGCCAGCAGCCAAGGGCGGGCGGGGAATGAGCAGTTCTTC. Translated: CASSQGRAGNEQFF. The chain carries TRBV4-3 and TRBJ2-1, with D possibly being TRBD2 (6 bases). With 1 base removed from V and 7 bases from J, the gap between germline ends came to 11 bases. Germline loops: CDR1 LGHNA, CDR2 YSLEER. The CDR3 is 14 residues long.